Presented here are 14 T cell receptor beta chains from one specimen sequenced in a study of T-cell memory formation after mild COVID-19. TCRdb reanalysed the 5' RACE reads using MiXCR and keeps one entry per CDR3 protein. The repertoire has under 200,000 distinct CDR3 sequences, 13% of them found once; the top ten carry approximately 3.3%. The source material was PBMCs or a T cell subset sorted from them (not recorded which). These receptor sequences come from a man between 18 and 29 years old who had mild COVID-19 (a few samples of this study predate the infection). Cell type and time point are not known.

In this sample, this clonotype turned up many times. The chain carries TRBV20-1 and TRBJ2-4, with 11 bases that match TRBD2. V dropped 6 bases and J dropped 0; count of bases not matched to a gene: 4. Looked up from germline, CDR1 is DFQATT and CDR2 is SNEGSKA (reference sequence). The CDR3 runs to 15 residues. The CDR3 spells CSARLAGLAKNIQYF. The CDR3 bases are TGCAGTGCAAGACTAGCGGGGTTAGCCAAAAACATTCAGTACTTC.

J is TRBJ1-5 and V is TRBV27; tentatively, D is TRBD1 (5 bases). CDR3 size: 13 residues. Germline CDR1 and CDR2: MNHEY and SMNVEV (reference sequence). V lost 2 bases to trimming and J lost 5 bases, with 7 bases between them. The CDR3 DNA sequence: TGTGCCAGCAGTTTAATCAGGGATCAGCCCCAGCATTTT. Protein sequence: CASSLIRDQPQHF.

This clonotype appeared a few times. The V and J genes are TRBV5-5 and TRBJ1-2; maybe TRBD1 (6 bases). Trimming pared 3 bases from V and 1 base from J, leaving 10 bases between. The CDR3 totals 14 residues. Per germline, CDR1 SGHKS and CDR2 YYEKEE (reference sequence). DNA for the CDR3: TGTGCCAGCAGCTGGACAGATGATAACTATGGCTACACCTTC. Translating it yields CASSWTDDNYGYTF.

This clonotype came up many times. The genes are TRBV20-1 and TRBJ2-3; 8 bases line up with TRBD2. CDR1 is DFQATT, CDR2 SNEGSKA, per germline (reference sequence). V lost 6 bases and J lost 1; bases outside the gene matches: 0. The CDR3 is 12 residues long. The CDR3 DNA sequence: TGCAGTGCCGGGGGGGGCACAGATACGCAGTATTTT. Amino acids: CSAGGGTDTQYF.

The V call is TRBV4-3, the J call TRBJ2-1; D gene uncertain. Trimming stripped 0 bases from V and 8 bases from J, with 11 bases between. The CDR3 totals 14 residues. The germline V gene has CDR1 LGHNA and CDR2 YSLEER. The CDR3 loop reads CASSQDLTIYEQFF. The CDR3 coding sequence is TGCGCCAGCAGCCAAGATCTTACTATTTATGAGCAGTTCTTC.

The chain links TRBV7-9 to TRBJ2-5, with D perhaps being TRBD1 or TRBD2 (5 bases each). Germline values: CDR1 SEHNR, CDR2 FQNEAQ (reference sequence). V dropped 5 bases and J dropped 5 bases, with 15 bases sitting between them. The CDR3 covers 14 residues. This chain's CDR3 is CASSDPGRTETQYF. The CDR3 coding sequence is TGTGCCAGCAGCGACCCGGGGCGTACGGAGACCCAGTACTTC.

CDR3 region: CAIPGSGTGLSGANVLTF. Written as DNA, the CDR3 is TGCGCCATCCCAGGGTCCGGGACAGGTTTGTCTGGGGCCAACGTCCTGACTTTC. V gene TRBV5-1 combines with J gene TRBJ2-6; TRBD1 matches 8 bases. V was clipped by 9 bases and J by 1 base; unmatched bases: 15. The CDR3 spans 18 residues. CDR1 and CDR2 (germline): SGHRS, YFSETQ.

This clonotype appeared a few times. The chain combines TRBV5-1 with TRBJ2-3; no clear D gene. The CDR3 covers 11 residues. Trimming pared 4 bases from V and 6 bases from J, leaving 6 bases between. Germline V gene data show CDR1 as SGHRS and CDR2 as YFSETQ. CDR3 sequence reads: CASSLQDTQYF. CDR3 DNA: TGCGCCAGCAGCCTGCAGGATACGCAGTATTTT.

This clonotype was seen only a few times. The rearrangement links TRBV7-2 to TRBJ2-5, with D perhaps matching TRBD2 (5 bases). Trimming took 10 bases from V and 4 from J, leaving 19 bases between them. Germline CDR1 SGHTA, CDR2 FQGNSA. The CDR3 spans 14 residues. The CDR3 region has the DNA TGTGCCACCTGCCCCCGGCGGGCGGGAGAGACCCAGTACTTC. It encodes CATCPRRAGETQYF.

CDR3 in amino acids: CASSHQNTEAFF. The CDR3 DNA is TGTGCCAGCAGCCACCAGAACACTGAAGCTTTCTTT. The gene calls are TRBV6-2 or TRBV6-3 and TRBJ1-1; the D is unclear. This CDR3 has 12 residues. Germline-derived CDR1 and CDR2 are MNHEY and SVGEGT. The germline V and J ends were trimmed by 6 bases and 1 base, with 6 bases remaining between them.

The rearrangement links TRBV10-1 to TRBJ2-7, with D possibly TRBD2 on 5 matching bases. The germline V gene encodes CDR1 WNHNN and CDR2 SYGVQD (reference sequence). The CDR3 consists of 15 residues. V was clipped by 3 bases and J by 0 bases, with 12 bases between them. Here the CDR3 reads CASSEWEIDSYEQYV. The CDR3 region has the DNA TGCGCCAGCAGTGAATGGGAGATAGACTCCTACGAGCAGTACGTC.

This clonotype was seen repeatedly, ten times or more. V usage is TRBV5-6 and J usage is TRBJ1-1, with D unclear. This CDR3 has 15 residues. CDR1 is SGHDT and CDR2 is YYEEEE in the germline V gene. Trimming took off 4 bases at V and 2 bases at J, with 15 bases between the two ends. This CDR3 reads CASSHRGWGNTEAFF. In nucleotides, the CDR3 is TGTGCCAGCAGCCACCGAGGATGGGGAAACACTGAAGCTTTCTTT.

This clonotype was observed at least ten times. J is TRBJ1-5 and V is TRBV4-1, with a weak D call TRBD1 (6 bases). The germline V and J ends were trimmed by 3 bases and 5 bases, with 14 bases remaining between them. The CDR3 consists of 15 residues. Germline CDR1 and CDR2: MGHRA and YSYEKL. In DNA, the CDR3 is TGCGCCAGCAGCCATCCCGGGACACGGTATCAGCCCCAGCATTTT. Protein product: CASSHPGTRYQPQHF.

The rearrangement links TRBV6-5 to TRBJ1-5, with unresolved D. Trimming cost V 8 bases and J 2 bases, with 16 bases left between them. Germline lookup yields CDR1 MNHEY and CDR2 SVGAGI. The CDR3 consists of 15 residues. This chain's CDR3 is CASQTAGDGNQPQHF. The CDR3 DNA sequence: TGTGCCAGCCAAACGGCGGGAGATGGCAATCAGCCCCAGCATTTT.